Following are 16 T cell receptor beta chains from one sample sequenced in a study of blood T cell repertoires in COVID-19. Sequenced by immunoSEQ multiplex PCR; TCRdb stores in-frame clones only, minus some. The sample carries about 280,000 clones, about 82% recorded once. Sequencing was carried out using peripheral blood. The receptors derive from a man over 45 with active or convalescent COVID-19.

The genes are TRBV19 and TRBJ2-7; weak D call: TRBD2 (6 bases). Germline V gene data show CDR1 as LNHDA and CDR2 as SQIVND (reference sequence). The CDR3 consists of 11 residues. V lost 5 bases and J lost 6, with 8 bases in between. The CDR3 sequence: CASSFSGEQYF. The CDR3 region has the DNA TGTGCCAGTAGTTTTAGCGGCGAGCAGTACTTC. Based on the CDR3 plus reference TRBV19 and TRBJ2-7, the full variable domain is DGGITQSPKYLFRKEGQNVTLSCEQNLNHDAMYWYRQDPGQGLRLIYYSQIVNDFQKGDIAEGYSVSREKKESFPLTVTSAQKNPTAFYLCASSFSGEQYFGPGTRLTVT.

This chain uses TRBV2 with TRBJ1-5; 8 nucleotides agree with TRBD1. The V gene end was trimmed by 6 bases and the J gene end by 6 bases; junction bases not matched to a gene: 10. Germline loops: CDR1 SNHLY, CDR2 FYNNEI. This CDR3 region has 15 residues. The CDR3 sequence is CASSGTGGRGQPQHF. The CDR3 bases are TGTGCCAGCAGCGGAACAGGGGGAAGGGGTCAGCCCCAGCATTTT.

This clone has more than one count but fewer than ten. The V gene is TRBV4-1, the J gene TRBJ2-1, with 8 nucleotides matching TRBD2. The length of the CDR3 is 19 residues. Trimming cost V 1 base and J 4 bases; bases outside gene matches: 15. Germline CDR1 and CDR2: MGHRA and YSYEKL. In DNA, the CDR3 is TGCGCCAGCAGCCAAGCCCCCCTCCAGCGGGAGCTGCCTTACAATGAGCAGTTCTTC. Amino acids: CASSQAPLQRELPYNEQFF.

The count of this clone is one. The chain has TRBV7-9 and TRBJ1-4, with TRBD1 matching over 7 bases. This CDR3 spans 14 amino acids. Germline V CDR1 and CDR2: SEHNR, FQNEAQ (reference sequence). After removal of 5 bases from V and 0 bases from J, the junction contained 0 bases not matched to a gene. CDR3 nucleotides: TGTGCCAGCAGCGACAGGGCAACTAATGAAAAACTGTTTTTT. This gives the protein CASSDRATNEKLFF.

The chain is built from TRBV7-2 and TRBJ1-6; D perhaps matches TRBD1 (6 bases). CDR1 is SGHTA and CDR2 is FQGNSA in the germline V gene. Deletions cut 0 bases from V and 1 base from J, with 16 bases between. The CDR3 loop spans 19 amino acids. The CDR3 bases are TGTGCCAGCAGCTTAGCCCGCGTCAGGGGTAGATCCTATAATTCACCCCTCCACTTT. As protein: CASSLARVRGRSYNSPLHF.

This chain connects TRBV5-1 to TRBJ1-1; 9 nucleotides align to TRBD1. Germline-derived CDR1 and CDR2 are SGHRS and YFSETQ. Trimming cost V 4 bases and J 10 bases; bases outside gene matches: 14. CDR3 length: 15 residues. The CDR3 protein is CASSARHGTGSGAFF. The CDR3 DNA reads TGCGCCAGCAGCGCACGGCATGGGACAGGGTCAGGAGCTTTCTTT.

The gene calls are TRBV2 and TRBJ1-6, with no clear D. From germline, CDR1 is SNHLY and CDR2 FYNNEI. This CDR3 has 12 residues. The germline V and J ends were trimmed by 1 base and 10 bases, with 5 bases remaining between them. As DNA, the CDR3 is TGTGCCAGCAGTGAAGATGCGTCACCCCTCCACTTT. Encoded protein: CASSEDASPLHF.

This clone was seen once. J is TRBJ2-1 and V is TRBV2; D unclear. The CDR3 runs 11 residues. Germline V gives CDR1 SNHLY, CDR2 FYNNEI. The germline V and J ends were trimmed by 5 bases and 9 bases, with 8 bases remaining between them. Here the CDR3 DNA reads TGTGCCAGCAGTCTTAATCGTGAGCAGTTCTTC. Amino acids: CASSLNREQFF.

The genes are TRBV6-2 or TRBV6-3 and TRBJ2-7; 12 bases are a match to TRBD2. The CDR3 spans 16 residues. Germline loops: CDR1 MNHEY, CDR2 SVGEGT. With 2 bases clipped from V and 2 bases from J, the junction kept 4 bases outside the gene matches. The chain's CDR3 is CASSYGTSGSAYEQYF. CDR3 nucleotides: TGTGCCAGCAGTTACGGGACTAGCGGGTCCGCCTACGAGCAGTACTTC.

This clone was observed a handful of times. This sequence joins TRBV28 and TRBJ1-1; D gene unclear. Between the trimmed V and J ends, which lost 3 bases and 2 bases, there was a span of 13 bases. This CDR3 has 15 amino acids. Germline values: CDR1 MDHEN, CDR2 SYDVKM. The CDR3 here is CASSLWSGFNTEAFF. DNA for the CDR3: TGTGCCAGCAGTTTGTGGTCGGGATTTAACACTGAAGCTTTCTTT. The whole variable domain, remainder taken from reference TRBV28 and TRBJ1-1, is DVKVTQSSRYLVKRTGEKVFLECVQDMDHENMFWYRQDPGLGLRLIYFSYDVKMKEKGDIPEGYSVSREKKERFSLILESASTNQTSMYLCASSLWSGFNTEAFFGQGTRLTVV.

The V call is TRBV2, the J call TRBJ1-5; D is possibly TRBD1 (6 bases). The V end lost 6 bases, the J end lost 6 bases, and 12 bases lay between the germline ends. CDR3 length equals 13 residues. The germline gives CDR1 SNHLY, CDR2 FYNNEI. The CDR3 DNA reads TGTGCCAGCAGCTTGGACAGCGGTCAGCCCCAGCATTTT. Protein sequence: CASSLDSGQPQHF.

V usage is TRBV7-2 and J usage is TRBJ1-2; no reliable D call. The CDR3 totals 13 residues. V lost 1 base, J lost 4 bases, and 7 bases lay in between. CDR1 and CDR2 from the germline V gene are SGHTA and FQGNSA. The CDR3 nucleotides read TGTGCCAGCAGCTTAGTCGACACCTATGGCTACACCTTC. This gives the protein CASSLVDTYGYTF.

This clone has a handful of counts. The V gene is TRBV18, the J gene TRBJ1-1; D uncertain. CDR1 KGHSH and CDR2 LQKENI come from the germline V gene. The V and J ends lost 3 bases and 2 bases respectively, with 13 bases between them. The CDR3 is made up of 15 amino acids. The CDR3 loop is CASSPLIPGNTEAFF. CDR3 in DNA: TGTGCCAGCTCACCCCTCATACCAGGCAACACTGAAGCTTTCTTT.

The rearrangement links TRBV10-2 to TRBJ1-2, with 7 bases lining up with TRBD1. V was clipped by 6 bases and J by 6 bases; unmatched bases: 13. Germline V CDR1 and CDR2: WSHSY, SAAADI. The CDR3 contains 15 residues. The CDR3 region has the DNA TGCGCCAGCAGCCCCGACAGGGTACAGATCGATGGCTACACCTTC. It encodes CASSPDRVQIDGYTF.

V usage is TRBV9 and J usage is TRBJ1-1; D possibly corresponds to TRBD1 (5 bases). This CDR3 is built from 14 residues. Germline V gene data show CDR1 as SGDLS and CDR2 as YYNGEE. Trimming took 1 base from V and 8 from J, leaving 15 bases between them. CDR3 DNA: TGTGCCAGCAGCGTAAATTGGGGCGACATCGAAGCTTTCTTT. Protein: CASSVNWGDIEAFF.

V and J are TRBV6-5 and TRBJ2-7; D is possibly TRBD2 (5 bases). The CDR3 contains 15 residues. CDR1 and CDR2 (germline): MNHEY, SVGAGI. Trimming removed 6 bases at V and 7 bases at J, with 22 bases between. The CDR3 loop reads CASRNTGTPLREQYF. Here the CDR3 DNA reads TGTGCCAGCAGGAACACGGGAACCCCTTTAAGGGAGCAGTACTTC.